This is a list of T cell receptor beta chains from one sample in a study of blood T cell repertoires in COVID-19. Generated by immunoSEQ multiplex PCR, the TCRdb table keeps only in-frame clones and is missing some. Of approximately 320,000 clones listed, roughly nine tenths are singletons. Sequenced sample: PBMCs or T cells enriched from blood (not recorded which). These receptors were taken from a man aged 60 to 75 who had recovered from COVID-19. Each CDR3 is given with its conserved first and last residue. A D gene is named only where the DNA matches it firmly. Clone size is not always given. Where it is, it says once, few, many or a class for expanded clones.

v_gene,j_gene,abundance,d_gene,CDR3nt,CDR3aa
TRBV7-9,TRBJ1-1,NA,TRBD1,TGTGCCAGCAGCCCGACAGGGATGAACACTGAAGCTTTCTTT,CASSPTGMNTEAFF
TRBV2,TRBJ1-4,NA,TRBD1,TGTGCCAGCAGACGGACAGGGGAGAATGAAAAACTGTTTTTT,CASRRTGENEKLFF
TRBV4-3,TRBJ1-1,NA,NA,TGCGCCAGCAGCCAAGAGCGGGCCCTGAACACTGAAGCTTTCTTT,CASSQERALNTEAFF
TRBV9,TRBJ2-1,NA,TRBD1,TGTGCCAGCAGCGTAATTGGGGGGCCAGGGGGCGGCTACAATGAGCAGTTCTTC,CASSVIGGPGGGYNEQFF
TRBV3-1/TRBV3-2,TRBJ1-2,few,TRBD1,TGTGCCAGCAGCTTCCGGACAGGGATCTATGGCTACACCTTC,CASSFRTGIYGYTF
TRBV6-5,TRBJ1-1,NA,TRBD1,TGTGCCAGCAAAACAGGGGGCAGGGTCACTGAAGCTTTCTTT,CASKTGGRVTEAFF
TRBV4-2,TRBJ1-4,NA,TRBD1,TGTGCCAGCAGCCATGGCTCGACAGGGTTTAATGAAAAACTGTTTTTT,CASSHGSTGFNEKLFF
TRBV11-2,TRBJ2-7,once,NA,TGTGCCAGCAGCTATCAGAGGGACGAGCAGTACTTC,CASSYQRDEQYF
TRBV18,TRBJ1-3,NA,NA,TGTGCCAGCTCACGAGAACCTGGAAACACCATATATTTT,CASSREPGNTIYF
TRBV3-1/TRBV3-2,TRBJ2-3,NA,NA,TGTGCCAGCAGCCAGGACAGATTACTTAGCACAGATACGCAGTATTTT,CASSQDRLLSTDTQYF
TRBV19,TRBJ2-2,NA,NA,TGTGCCAGTACATCATCCGGGACATCGAACACCGGGGAGCTGTTTTTT,CASTSSGTSNTGELFF
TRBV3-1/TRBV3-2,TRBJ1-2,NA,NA,TGTGCCAGCGCTCAGGGTACTAACTATGGCTACACCTTC,CASAQGTNYGYTF
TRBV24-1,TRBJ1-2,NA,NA,TGTGCCACCAGTGGGACAGACAACGCGTATGGCTACACCTTC,CATSGTDNAYGYTF
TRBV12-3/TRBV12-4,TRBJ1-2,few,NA,TGTGCCAGCAGCCTGAGCACCACCTATGGCTACACCTTC,CASSLSTTYGYTF
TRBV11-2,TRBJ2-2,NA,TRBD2,TGTGCCAGCAGCTTAGTCGGGACTAGCACGGGGGAGCTGTTTTTT,CASSLVGTSTGELFF
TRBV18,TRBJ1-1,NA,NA,TGTGCCAGCTCACCCGCCGGTTTATCGGGGGTGGACACTGAAGCTTTCTTT,CASSPAGLSGVDTEAFF
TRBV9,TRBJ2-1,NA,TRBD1,TGTGCCAGCAGCCCCCAAGGACAGGGGGGGGCCAATGAGCAGTTCTTC,CASSPQGQGGANEQFF
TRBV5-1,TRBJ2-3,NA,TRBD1,TGCGCCAGCAGCTTGAGGCCAGGGGGAGGCACAGATACGCAGTATTTT,CASSLRPGGGTDTQYF
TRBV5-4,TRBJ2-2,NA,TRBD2,TGTGCCAGCAGCTCCGGGGGGACTAGCGAGATCACCGGGGAGCTGTTTTTT,CASSSGGTSEITGELFF
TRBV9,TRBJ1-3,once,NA,TGTGCCAGCAGTGCCCAGTTCCCCTCTGGAAACACCATATATTTT,CASSAQFPSGNTIYF
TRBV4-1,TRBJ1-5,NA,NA,TGCGCCAGCAGCCAAAACAGGATCGATCAGCCCCAGCATTTT,CASSQNRIDQPQHF
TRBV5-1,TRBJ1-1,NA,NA,TGCGCCAGCAGCCAATGGGGTGCCGGGGGGGACACTGAAGCTTTCTTT,CASSQWGAGGDTEAFF
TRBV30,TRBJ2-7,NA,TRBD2,TGTGCCTGGGGGCCGAATTTGAATAGCGGGAGGGCTTACGAGCAGTACTTC,CAWGPNLNSGRAYEQYF
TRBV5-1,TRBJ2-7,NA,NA,TGCGCCAGCAGCTTGGGACAGCCGCCCTACGAGCAGTACTTC,CASSLGQPPYEQYF
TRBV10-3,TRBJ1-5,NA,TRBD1,TGTGCCATCAGTGACCGGGACCCAACAGGGGTAGTTCAGCCCCAGCATTTT,CAISDRDPTGVVQPQHF
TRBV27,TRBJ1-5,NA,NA,TGTGCCAGCAGCCCGGGGGAGGTGGGCAATCAGCCCCAGCATTTT,CASSPGEVGNQPQHF
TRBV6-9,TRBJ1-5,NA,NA,TGTGCCAGCAGTTATTCCCCCCCCCGCAGGGGTGCCGGGTTTGGCAATCAGCCCCAGCATTTT,CASSYSPPRRGAGFGNQPQHF
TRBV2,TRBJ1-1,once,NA,TGTGCCAGCAGTGAGACAGTCATGAACACTGAAGCTTTCTTT,CASSETVMNTEAFF
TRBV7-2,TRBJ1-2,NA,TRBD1,TGTGCCAGCAGCTTACAGGGGGCCTTTAACTATGGCTACACCTTC,CASSLQGAFNYGYTF
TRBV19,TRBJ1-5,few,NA,TGTGCCAGTAGTATAGGTGCTCGAGCTAGCAATCAGCCCCAGCATTTT,CASSIGARASNQPQHF
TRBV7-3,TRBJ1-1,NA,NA,TGTGCCAGCAGCTTAGTAAGCGCAGGGTACATGAACACTGAAGCTTTCTTT,CASSLVSAGYMNTEAFF
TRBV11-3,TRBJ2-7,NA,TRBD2,TGTGCCAGCAGCTTAAGCGGGAGAGGGAACGAGCAGTACTTC,CASSLSGRGNEQYF
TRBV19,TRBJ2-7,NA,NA,TGTGCCAGTAGTATAGGGACAGCGAAAACCTACGAGCAGTACTTC,CASSIGTAKTYEQYF
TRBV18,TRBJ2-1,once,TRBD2,TGTGCCAGCTCACCATCAAGCGGGACCTACAATGAGCAGTTCTTC,CASSPSSGTYNEQFF
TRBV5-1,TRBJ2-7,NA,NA,TGCGCCAGCAGCATACAGGACATTACCTACGAGCAGTACTTC,CASSIQDITYEQYF
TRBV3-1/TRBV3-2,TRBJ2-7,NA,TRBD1,TGTGCCAGCAGTCGGGACAGTTCGTCCGAGCAGTACTTC,CASSRDSSSEQYF
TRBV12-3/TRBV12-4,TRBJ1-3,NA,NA,TGTGCCAGCAGTTCAGGGGGAAACACCATATATTTT,CASSSGGNTIYF